A single sample is the source of the 6 T cell receptor beta chains below, sequenced in a study of human T cells and chemical hapten exposure. Stated time point: patch test 2, 6 weeks after DPC sensitization. The treatment: therapeutic diphenylcyclopropenone sensitization with weekly scalp DPC. TCRdb reprocessed the RACE reads with MiXCR, giving one entry per CDR3 protein. This table holds about 54,000 distinct CDR3 sequences, about 10% found once. Sequencing used whole blood, obtained in connection with sensitization to the hapten diphenylcyclopropenone (DPC). Source of these receptors: a woman in her 50s with alopecia areata. Some clones in this sample may be carry-over from other donors' samples.

This chain connects TRBV7-9 to TRBJ1-1, with D hard to call. CDR3 length: 14 amino acids. The ends were cut back, 3 bases at V and 1 base at J, with 9 bases in the middle. In germline, CDR1 is SEHNR, CDR2 FQNEAQ (reference sequence). In nucleotides, the CDR3 is TGTGCCAGCAGCTTCACAACAGCGAACACTGAAGCTTTCTTT. Translating it yields CASSFTTANTEAFF.

This clonotype was picked up many times. V and J are TRBV21-1 and TRBJ1-1; the D call in the table, TRBD1, was not verified against the DNA. TRBV21-1 is deemed a pseudogene. The CDR3 is made up of 15 amino acids. The CDR3 reads CASSKGRQGDTEAFF. The CDR3, as DNA: TGTGCCAGCAGCAAAGGGAGACAGGGGGACACTGAAGCTTTCTTT.

This clonotype was counted a single time. A clone one base away is much larger, so this may be a read error. J is TRBJ2-5 and V is TRBV18; D is uncertain. The CDR3 is 13 residues long. From germline, CDR1 is KGHSH and CDR2 LQKENI. This CDR3 is CTSSSGYQETQYF. The CDR3, as DNA: TGTACCAGCTCTTCCGGGTACCAAGAGACCCAGTACTTC.

CDR3 protein: CASSDGFSGANVLTF. In DNA form, the CDR3 reads TGCGCCAGCAGCGATGGATTCTCTGGGGCCAACGTCCTGACTTTC. J is TRBJ2-6 and V is TRBV5-1; D not certain. This CDR3 has 15 amino acids. Germline V gene lookup returns CDR1 SGHRS and CDR2 YFSETQ. Trimming removed 4 bases at V and 0 bases at J, with 8 bases between.

The chain uses TRBV24-1 and TRBJ2-1, with D perhaps given as TRBD1 or TRBD2 (8 bases each). The germline CDR1 and CDR2 sequences are KGHDR and SFDVKD. The CDR3 is made up of 17 amino acids. Trimming took off 11 bases at V and 3 bases at J, with 25 bases between the two ends. This CDR3 is CAIQGASGRGVYNEQFF. The CDR3 nucleotides are TGTGCCATCCAGGGGGCTAGCGGGCGGGGAGTCTACAATGAGCAGTTCTTC.

V usage is TRBV12-3 or TRBV12-4 and J usage is TRBJ1-5; 7 nucleotides line up with TRBD1. J gave up 1 base and V 4 bases, and 7 bases lay outside the gene matches. The length of the CDR3 is 16 residues. The CDR3 loop reads CASSSNRGWSNQPQHF. CDR3 bases: TGTGCCAGCAGTTCCAACAGGGGATGGAGCAATCAGCCCCAGCATTTT.